Listed below are T cell receptor beta chains from one sample, sequenced in a study of memory CD4+ T cells and cytomegalovirus serostatus. TCRdb keeps only in-frame clones here, not all; method: immunoSEQ multiplex PCR. The sample holds 80,000 or so clones, approximately 78% seen once. Material for sequencing was memory CD4+ T cells from blood. These receptors all come from an adult in good health and CMV-seropositive. Both conserved end residues are part of each CDR3. Each record gives: V gene, clone size, D gene, J gene, CDR3 protein, CDR3 DNA. D genes are given only for firm matches. For some rows the clone size is stated as once, few or many, or as a class when expanded; others skip it.

>TRBV4-3|-|-|TRBJ2-5
CASSQVGGETQYF
TGCGCCAGCAGCCAAGTTGGGGGGGAGACCCAGTACTTC
>TRBV27|few|TRBD2|TRBJ2-7
CASSLYGGEGQYF
TGTGCCAGCAGTTTATACGGGGGGGAGGGGCAGTACTTC
>TRBV27|-|-|TRBJ2-7
CASSLSLQGIDEQYF
TGTGCCAGCAGTTTATCGTTACAGGGAATCGACGAGCAGTACTTC
>TRBV29-1|-|TRBD1|TRBJ1-4
CSVDRGSGKLFF
TGCAGCGTCGACAGGGGGTCGGGAAAACTGTTTTTT
>TRBV4-2|-|-|TRBJ2-2
CASSQRYPLAQNTGELFF
TGTGCCAGCAGCCAAAGATATCCCCTAGCCCAAAACACCGGGGAGCTGTTTTTT
>TRBV28|-|-|TRBJ1-4
CASSLYQFELFF
TGTGCCAGCAGTTTATATCAGTTTGAACTGTTTTTT
>TRBV2|-|-|TRBJ1-5
CASSVSGISQPQHF
TGTGCCAGCAGTGTAAGTGGTATCAGTCAGCCCCAGCATTTT
>TRBV7-2|-|TRBD1|TRBJ1-4
CASSPTGASEKLFF
TGTGCCAGCAGTCCAACAGGGGCGAGCGAAAAACTGTTTTTT
>TRBV19|-|TRBD1|TRBJ2-7
CASSTGQGTFEQYF
TGTGCCAGTAGCACGGGACAGGGTACCTTCGAGCAGTACTTC
>TRBV5-6|-|-|TRBJ2-1
CASSLSYSGYEQFF
TGTGCCAGCAGCTTGAGCTACTCGGGCTATGAGCAGTTCTTC
>TRBV6-6|-|-|TRBJ1-4
CASSYSKVNEKLFF
TGTGCCAGCAGTTACTCTAAGGTTAATGAAAAACTGTTTTTT
>TRBV28|few|-|TRBJ1-2
CASSLNDRFYGYTF
TGTGCCAGCAGCCTGAACGACAGATTCTATGGCTACACCTTC
>TRBV6-1|-|TRBD2|TRBJ2-5
CASSEMGRRGTIQETQYF
TGTGCCAGCAGTGAAATGGGTCGGCGGGGGACGATCCAAGAGACCCAGTACTTC
>TRBV28|-|-|TRBJ1-4
CASSLSPGVNEKLFF
TGTGCCAGCAGTTTATCCCCAGGGGTAAATGAAAAACTGTTTTTT
>TRBV30|-|-|TRBJ1-1
CAWSVGSALEAFF
TGTGCCTGGAGTGTAGGTTCGGCACTTGAAGCTTTCTTT
>TRBV5-1|-|-|TRBJ1-5
CASRRGDYQPQHF
TGCGCCAGCAGGAGGGGGGATTATCAGCCCCAGCATTTT
>TRBV4-2|-|-|TRBJ2-1
CASSQEWDGRNEQFF
TGTGCCAGCAGCCAAGAATGGGACGGCCGCAATGAGCAGTTCTTC
>TRBV18|-|TRBD1|TRBJ1-1
CASSPPSGGGRMNTEAFF
TGTGCCAGCTCACCACCATCAGGGGGCGGGAGGATGAACACTGAAGCTTTCTTT
>TRBV4-1|-|-|TRBJ2-2
CASSQETLLTGELFF
TGCGCCAGCAGCCAAGAGACACTTCTCACCGGGGAGCTGTTTTTT
>TRBV5-6|-|TRBD1|TRBJ1-4
CASSLARGTNEKLFF
TGTGCCAGCAGCTTGGCCAGGGGGACTAATGAAAAACTGTTTTTT
>TRBV27|-|-|TRBJ2-5
CASSLSGETQYF
TGTGCCAGCAGTTTATCCGGGGAGACCCAGTACTTC
>TRBV19|-|-|TRBJ1-5
CASKGNYQPQHF
TGTGCCAGTAAGGGCAACTATCAGCCCCAGCATTTT
>TRBV30|-|-|TRBJ2-6
CAWSVRGANVLTF
TGTGCCTGGAGTGTCCGGGGGGCCAACGTCCTGACTTTC